The entry that follows covers one T cell receptor (beta chain) sequence. Authors' methods: Quantification of nucleated cells was approximated via reference gene primer amplification. Sequenced by immunoSEQ multiplex PCR; TCRdb stores in-frame clones only, minus some. From that table come the V and J calls and clone size; the DNA was used to work out D and trimming. The sample yields 50,000 to 70,000 clones, around 88% seen once. This entry belongs to a study of blood T cell repertoires in COVID-19. Turning to the study itself: Sites across the United States, Italy and Spain contributed samples from acute and convalescent COVID-19. T cells, B-cell-depleted T cells, or PBMCs supplied cDNA or gDNA.

Sequencing was carried out using peripheral blood. The TCR sequence derives from a man in his sixties with acute or convalescent COVID-19.

In DNA, the CDR3 is TGTGCCAGCAGTACCCTCAGAGAGACGGGGCCCCAGCATTTT. This codes for CASSTLRETGPQHF. The rearrangement uses TRBV28 and TRBJ1-5; D gene ambiguous. V lost 5 bases and J 9 bases, leaving 17 bases between the germline ends. Germline V gives CDR1 MDHEN, CDR2 SYDVKM. The CDR3 runs to 14 residues.